This T cell receptor (beta chain) was found in a study of cytomegalovirus exposure and HLA in healthy donors. V was trimmed by 2 bases and J by 7 bases, leaving 14 bases between them. Per the germline V gene, CDR1 is MNHEY and CDR2 is SMNVEV (reference sequence). The CDR3 has 15 residues. Details on this clone: Its cognate antigen is unknown.

Primers: 60 Vbeta forward and 13 Jbeta reverse. Sequenced by immunoSEQ multiplex PCR; TCRdb stores in-frame clones only, minus some. This repertoire includes 70,000 to 90,000 clones. Whole-study findings and limits: Several of the most significant clusters were apparently associated with common viral pathogens in a later analysis. The productive fraction for most TCR beta V segments was about 90% or about 30% in an earlier analysis. The likely origin of a cluster of highly shared sequence variants was a sequencing artifact. A later analysis associated 16,000 or so TCR beta sequences with HLA alleles at a 0.05 false discovery rate.

This clonotype originated in a man aged 18 to 30 in good health and CMV-seropositive. Sequencing was performed on PBMCs. V usage is TRBV27 and J usage is TRBJ1-4, with a weak D call TRBD1 (6 bases). The CDR3: CASSLTGGIGEKLFF. In nucleotides, the CDR3 is TGTGCCAGCAGTTTAACGGGGGGCATAGGTGAAAAACTGTTTTTT.